This T cell receptor beta chain was retrieved from a study of radiation and T cells in renal cell carcinoma. Study observations and caveats: Top tumor clonotypes rose in blood 2 weeks post-radiation, then contracted. No pretreatment tumor biopsies were available for baseline clonotypes.

The V and J ends lost 6 bases and 5 bases respectively, with 10 bases between them. The CDR3 is made up of 13 amino acids. CDR1 and CDR2 from the germline V gene are SGHTA and FQGTGA. Time point in this sample: baseline pretreatment blood. The sample's treatment: 15 Gy SBRT to primary tumor, nephrectomy 4 weeks later. Repertoires were generated with immunoSEQ multiplex PCR, while TCRdb's copy carries only in-frame clones and drops some. The sample has approximately 110,000 clones, roughly four fifths seen once; the top ten hold around 3%. Worth noting for this clone: Its antigen remains unknown.

The rearrangement uses TRBV7-3 and TRBJ2-2; tentative D call: TRBD1 (5 bases). The TCR comes from a woman aged 60 to 75 with renal cell carcinoma. This specimen was blood, taken from a patient whose treatment included radiotherapy and nephrectomy. CDR3 sequence: CASRLQDTGELFF. For the CDR3, the DNA is TGTGCCAGCAGACTACAGGATACCGGGGAGCTGTTTTTT.